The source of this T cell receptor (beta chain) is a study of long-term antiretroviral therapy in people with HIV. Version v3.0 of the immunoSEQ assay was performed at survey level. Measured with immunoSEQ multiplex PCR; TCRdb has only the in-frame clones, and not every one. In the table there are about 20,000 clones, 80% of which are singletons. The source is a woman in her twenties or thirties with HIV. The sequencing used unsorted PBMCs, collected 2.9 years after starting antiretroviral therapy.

The CDR3 nucleotides read TGTGCCAGCAGCCCCGCGGACAAAGTGGGAACTGAAGCTTTCTTT. Protein: CASSPADKVGTEAFF. V gene TRBV7-9 combines with J gene TRBJ1-1; D may be TRBD1 (5 bases). Between the trimmed V and J ends, which lost 5 bases and 5 bases, there was a span of 18 bases. The CDR3 has 15 residues. Germline V gene sequence: CDR1 SEHNR, CDR2 FQNEAQ (reference sequence).